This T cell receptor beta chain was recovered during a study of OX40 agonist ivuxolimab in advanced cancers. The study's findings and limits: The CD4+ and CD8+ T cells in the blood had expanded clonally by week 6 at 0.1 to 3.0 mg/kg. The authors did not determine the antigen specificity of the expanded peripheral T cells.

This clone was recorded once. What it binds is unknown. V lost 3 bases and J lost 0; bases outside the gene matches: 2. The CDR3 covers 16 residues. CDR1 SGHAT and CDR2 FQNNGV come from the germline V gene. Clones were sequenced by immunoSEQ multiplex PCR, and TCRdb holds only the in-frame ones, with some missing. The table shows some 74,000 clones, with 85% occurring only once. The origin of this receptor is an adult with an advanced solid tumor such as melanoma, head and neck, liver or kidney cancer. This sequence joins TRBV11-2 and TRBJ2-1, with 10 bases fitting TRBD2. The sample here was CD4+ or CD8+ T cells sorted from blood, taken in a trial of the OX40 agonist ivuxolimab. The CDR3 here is CASSFLAGASYNEQFF. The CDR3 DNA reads TGTGCCAGCAGCTTCCTAGCGGGAGCCTCCTACAATGAGCAGTTCTTC.